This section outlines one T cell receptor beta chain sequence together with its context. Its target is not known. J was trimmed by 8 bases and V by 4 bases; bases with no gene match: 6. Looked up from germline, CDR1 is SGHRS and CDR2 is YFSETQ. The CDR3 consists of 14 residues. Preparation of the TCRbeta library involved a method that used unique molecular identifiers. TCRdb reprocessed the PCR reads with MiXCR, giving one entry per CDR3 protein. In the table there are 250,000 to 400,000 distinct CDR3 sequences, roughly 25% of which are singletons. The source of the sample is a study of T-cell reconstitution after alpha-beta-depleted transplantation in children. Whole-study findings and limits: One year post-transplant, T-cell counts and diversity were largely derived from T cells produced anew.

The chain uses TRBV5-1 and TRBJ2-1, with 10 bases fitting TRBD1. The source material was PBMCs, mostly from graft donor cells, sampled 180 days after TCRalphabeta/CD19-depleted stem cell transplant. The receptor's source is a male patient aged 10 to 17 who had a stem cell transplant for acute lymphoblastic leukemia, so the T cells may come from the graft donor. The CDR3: CASSRRTGGDEQFF. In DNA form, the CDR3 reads TGCGCCAGCAGCCGTCGGACAGGGGGGGATGAGCAGTTCTTC.